The 26 T cell receptor beta chains below come from one sample, sequenced in a study of blood T cell repertoires in COVID-19. Measured with immunoSEQ multiplex PCR; TCRdb has only the in-frame clones, and not every one. The profile shows about 200,000 clones, 70% to 85% of them singletons. The sample was peripheral blood. The receptors stem from a human donor with acute or convalescent COVID-19. The donor label of this sample is uncertain.

This chain uses TRBV5-1 with TRBJ2-1, with 9 bases identical to TRBD2. The J segment lost 9 bases and the V segment lost 4 bases, leaving 2 bases of the junction unmatched. Germline V gene data show CDR1 as SGHRS and CDR2 as YFSETQ. This CDR3 spans 12 amino acids. CDR3 amino acids: CASSRTSAEQFF. DNA for the CDR3: TGCGCCAGCAGCCGGACTAGCGCTGAGCAGTTCTTC.

The V gene is TRBV5-1, the J gene TRBJ1-5, with 8 bases fitting TRBD1. V was pared by 0 bases and J by 5 bases, with 7 bases of the junction left unmatched. Germline values: CDR1 SGHRS, CDR2 YFSETQ. This CDR3 comprises 16 residues. In DNA, the CDR3 is TGCGCCAGCAGCTTGGAACGGACAGGGACCCATCAGCCCCAGCATTTT. The encoded protein is CASSLERTGTHQPQHF.

This clone was detected a few times. This chain links TRBV7-2 with TRBJ2-5, with D perhaps TRBD1 (7 bases). Trimming shortened V by 5 bases and J by 4 bases, and 17 bases separated the two germline ends. Germline V gene lookup returns CDR1 SGHTA and CDR2 FQGNSA. This CDR3 has 15 residues. CDR3 nucleotides: TGTGCCAGCAGCCCTACTGGGACAGCGGGAGAGACCCAGTACTTC. Its translation: CASSPTGTAGETQYF.

The CDR3 sequence: CATTRQGVYSNQPQHF. The DNA of the CDR3 is TGTGCCACCACCCGACAAGGGGTCTATAGCAATCAGCCCCAGCATTTT. This rearrangement joins TRBV15 to TRBJ1-5; a possible D gene is TRBD1 (5 bases). The CDR3 sequence is 16 residues long. Germline V gene lookup returns CDR1 LNHNV and CDR2 YYDKDF (reference sequence). V was cut by 7 bases and J by 0 bases, with 16 bases left in between. The variable domain in full, with the rest retrieved from reference TRBV15 and TRBJ1-5, is DAMVIQNPRYQVTQFGKPVTLSCSQTLNHNVMYWYQQKSSQAPKLLFHYYDKDFNNEADTPDNFQSRRPNTSFCFLDIRSPGLGDTAMYLCATTRQGVYSNQPQHFGDGTRLSIL.

The chain uses TRBV12-3 or TRBV12-4 and TRBJ2-1; 10 positions agree with TRBD2. After removal of 6 bases from V and 8 bases from J, the junction contained 4 bases not matched to a gene. The CDR3 contains 13 residues. The CDR3 loop is CASRGTSVYEQFF. The CDR3 nucleotides are TGTGCCAGCAGGGGGACTAGCGTCTATGAGCAGTTCTTC.

CDR3 coding DNA: TGTGCCACCAGCAGAGTAGAGGGGGCTCCCTACGAGCAGTACTTC. Translating gives CATSRVEGAPYEQYF. The chain joins TRBV15 to TRBJ2-7; 7 positions match TRBD1. This CDR3 contains 15 residues. V lost 1 base, J lost 2 bases, and 5 bases stayed unmatched. Germline V gene data show CDR1 as LNHNV and CDR2 as YYDKDF (reference sequence). The full variable domain, in which reference TRBV15 and TRBJ2-7 provide the parts outside the CDR3, is DAMVIQNPRYQVTQFGKPVTLSCSQTLNHNVMYWYQQKSSQAPKLLFHYYDKDFNNEADTPDNFQSRRPNTSFCFLDIRSPGLGDTAMYLCATSRVEGAPYEQYFGPGTRLTVT.

This chain joins TRBV19 and TRBJ2-7; 11 nucleotides match TRBD1. This CDR3 has 16 amino acids. The V segment lost 6 bases and the J segment 2 bases; nucleotides outside the gene matches: 9. Looked up from germline, CDR1 is LNHDA and CDR2 is SQIVND (reference sequence). The CDR3 reads CASSISAGQGAYEQYF. The DNA for the CDR3 is TGTGCCAGTAGCATATCGGCGGGACAGGGGGCCTACGAGCAGTACTTC.

The chain has TRBV7-3 and TRBJ2-2; the match to TRBD2 covers 13 bases. This CDR3 has 15 residues. Germline V gives CDR1 SGHTA, CDR2 FQGTGA. The ends lost 4 bases at V and 10 bases at J; junction bases unmatched: 6. This CDR3 is CASSSGTSGIEELFF. CDR3 bases: TGTGCCAGCAGCTCAGGGACTAGCGGGATCGAGGAGCTGTTTTTT.

The table lists this clone with a few counts. V and J are TRBV7-9 and TRBJ2-2; TRBD2 agrees at 13 bases. Trimming removed 5 bases from V and 0 bases from J; junction bases left unmatched: 3. CDR3 length equals 17 residues. Germline V lookup: CDR1 SEHNR, CDR2 FQNEAQ (reference sequence). DNA for the CDR3: TGTGCCAGCAGCACCGGGACTAGCGGGACGAACACCGGGGAGCTGTTTTTT. This translates into CASSTGTSGTNTGELFF.

The chain combines TRBV7-9 with TRBJ2-2; TRBD1 agrees at 8 bases. V lost 6 bases and J lost 5; bases outside the gene matches: 8. The V gene's germline CDR1 is SEHNR and CDR2 FQNEAQ (reference sequence). CDR3 length equals 15 residues. This chain's CDR3 is CASRSQGAGTGELFF. Here the CDR3 DNA reads TGTGCCAGCAGGTCCCAGGGGGCCGGTACCGGGGAGCTGTTTTTT.

This clone occurred a few times. The V and J genes are TRBV2 and TRBJ2-2; D is unclear. The germline CDR1 and CDR2 sequences are SNHLY and FYNNEI. The ends were cut back, 4 bases at V and 4 bases at J, with 7 bases in the middle. This CDR3 is 13 amino acids long. CDR3 sequence: CASSVEATGELFF. The CDR3 region has the DNA TGTGCCAGCAGTGTTGAAGCCACCGGGGAGCTGTTTTTT. Filled out from reference TRBV2 and TRBJ2-2, the complete variable domain reads EPEVTQTPSHQVTQMGQEVILRCVPISNHLYFYWYRQILGQKVEFLVSFYNNEISEKSEIFDDQFSVERPDGSNFTLKIRSTKLEDSAMYFCASSVEATGELFFGEGSRLTVL.

The rearrangement links TRBV5-4 to TRBJ2-7, with D perhaps matching TRBD1 (5 bases). CDR1 and CDR2 from the germline V gene are SGHNT and YYREEE (reference sequence). The V and J ends lost 1 base and 1 base respectively, with 12 bases between them. The CDR3 sequence is 15 residues long. CDR3 sequence (DNA): TGTGCCAGCAGCTTGAACCAGGGTTCGTCCTACGAGCAGTACTTC. Translation gives CASSLNQGSSYEQYF. The full variable domain, its missing parts supplied by reference TRBV5-4 and TRBJ2-7, is ETGVTQSPTHLIKTRGQQVTLRCSSQSGHNTVSWYQQALGQGPQFIFQYYREEENGRGNFPPRFSGLQFPNYSSELNVNALELDDSALYLCASSLNQGSSYEQYFGPGTRLTVT.

The chain carries TRBV5-1 and TRBJ2-2, with 11 positions matching TRBD1. After removal of 0 bases from V and 4 bases from J, the junction contained 2 bases not matched to a gene. From germline, CDR1 is SGHRS and CDR2 YFSETQ. CDR3 size: 16 residues. This chain's CDR3 is CASSLAGQGVTGELFF. CDR3 nucleotide sequence: TGCGCCAGCAGCTTGGCGGGACAGGGGGTCACCGGGGAGCTGTTTTTT.

V usage is TRBV25-1 and J usage is TRBJ1-1; 7 nucleotides line up with TRBD1. CDR3 length: 15 residues. Germline V gives CDR1 MGHDK, CDR2 SYGVNS. V gave up 11 bases and J gave up 5 bases; unmatched junction bases: 17. The CDR3 DNA sequence: TGTGCCTCCCAGGGGGGTGGCTGGGGGAGGACTGAAGCTTTCTTT. This sequence encodes CASQGGGWGRTEAFF.

The chain couples TRBV5-1 to TRBJ2-7; 9 bases fit TRBD2. The CDR3 is 18 residues long. The germline gives CDR1 SGHRS, CDR2 YFSETQ. V lost 0 bases, J lost 7 bases, and 17 bases stayed unmatched. As DNA, the CDR3 is TGCGCCAGCAGCTTGGGAGCATCATTAGCGGGAGAATCTCGGGAGCAGTACTTC. It encodes CASSLGASLAGESREQYF.

V usage is TRBV7-3 and J usage is TRBJ1-1; tentative D call: TRBD1 (5 bases). V was cut by 5 bases and J by 5 bases, with 12 bases left in between. From germline, CDR1 is SGHTA and CDR2 FQGTGA. The CDR3 loop spans 13 amino acids. DNA for the CDR3: TGTGCCAGCAGCCTCCAGGGAGGGACTGAAGCTTTCTTT. Protein: CASSLQGGTEAFF.

This chain connects TRBV25-1 to TRBJ1-1, with D unresolved. CDR1 and CDR2 from the germline V gene are MGHDK and SYGVNS. The germline V and J ends were trimmed by 2 bases and 0 bases, with 13 bases remaining between them. This CDR3 is 16 amino acids long. CDR3 DNA sequence: TGTGCCAGCAGTGAAGCAGACTCCTACCTGAACACTGAAGCTTTCTTT. This encodes CASSEADSYLNTEAFF.

The rearrangement uses TRBV10-1 and TRBJ2-6; D is possibly TRBD1 (5 bases). This CDR3 is 15 amino acids long. Germline V gene data show CDR1 as WNHNN and CDR2 as SYGVQD (reference sequence). Trimming pared 3 bases from V and 2 bases from J, leaving 8 bases between. The CDR3 sequence: CASSDSGPGANVLTF. CDR3 sequence (DNA): TGCGCCAGCAGTGACTCAGGGCCTGGGGCCAACGTCCTGACTTTC.

V usage is TRBV11-2 and J usage is TRBJ2-1, with D possibly being TRBD2 (5 bases). Germline V CDR1 and CDR2: SGHAT, FQNNGV. Trimming cost V 3 bases and J 7 bases, with 10 bases left between them. This CDR3 comprises 13 residues. The CDR3 loop is CASSFSRENEQFF. The CDR3 coding sequence is TGTGCCAGCAGCTTTTCAAGGGAGAATGAGCAGTTCTTC.

The V gene is TRBV19, the J gene TRBJ1-2; 7 nucleotides match TRBD1. V dropped 3 bases and J dropped 8; count of bases not matched to a gene: 9. The germline CDR1 and CDR2 sequences are LNHDA and SQIVND (reference sequence). This CDR3 has 14 amino acids. The CDR3 loop is CASSMTGHGAGYTF. CDR3 sequence (DNA): TGTGCCAGTAGTATGACAGGGCACGGTGCGGGCTACACCTTC.

The V call is TRBV5-1, the J call TRBJ1-5; perhaps TRBD1 as D (5 bases). Trimming removed 0 bases at V and 0 bases at J, with 10 bases between. CDR1 is SGHRS and CDR2 is YFSETQ in the germline V gene. The CDR3 is 16 amino acids. The DNA of the CDR3 is TGCGCCAGCAGCTTGGAGGGGTTCGGTAGCAATCAGCCCCAGCATTTT. Translating gives CASSLEGFGSNQPQHF.

V and J are TRBV6-1 and TRBJ2-7, with TRBD1 identical over 10 bases. The germline V gene has CDR1 MNHNS and CDR2 SASEGT. The CDR3 contains 15 residues. After removal of 0 bases from V and 4 bases from J, the junction contained 3 bases not matched to a gene. CDR3 sequence reads: CASSEAGGQGYEQYF. The CDR3 nucleotides are TGTGCCAGCAGTGAAGCGGGGGGACAGGGGTACGAGCAGTACTTC.

The chain couples TRBV25-1 to TRBJ1-1; 9 bases fit TRBD1. This CDR3 comprises 14 residues. V gave up 4 bases and J gave up 4 bases; unmatched junction bases: 4. Germline V gene sequence: CDR1 MGHDK, CDR2 SYGVNS. The CDR3 DNA follows: TGTGCCAGCAGTGGGGGACAGGGTAGCACTGAAGCTTTCTTT. Encoded protein: CASSGGQGSTEAFF.

The rearrangement joins TRBV11-2 to TRBJ2-1; D may be TRBD2 (5 bases). The CDR3 length is 15 residues. V lost 1 base and J lost 8, with 15 bases in between. Germline CDR1 is SGHAT and CDR2 is FQNNGV. The DNA for the CDR3 is TGTGCCAGCAGCTTAGGTGGAGGAAGTATCGATGAGCAGTTCTTC. This gives the protein CASSLGGGSIDEQFF.

This chain uses TRBV11-2 with TRBJ2-5; a possible D gene is TRBD1 (6 bases). The CDR3 covers 14 residues. From germline, CDR1 is SGHAT and CDR2 FQNNGV. Deletions cut 5 bases from V and 1 base from J, with 11 bases between. The CDR3 region is CASSTDSFQETQYF. CDR3 nucleotides: TGTGCCAGCAGCACGGACAGTTTCCAAGAGACCCAGTACTTC. Full variable domain (outside the CDR3, taken from reference TRBV11-2 and TRBJ2-5): EAGVAQSPRYKIIEKRQSVAFWCNPISGHATLYWYQQILGQGPKLLIQFQNNGVVDDSQLPKDRFSAERLKGVDSTLKIQPAKLEDSAVYLCASSTDSFQETQYFGPGTRLLVL.

The chain joins TRBV7-3 to TRBJ2-6, with D tentatively TRBD2 (6 bases). The CDR3 loop spans 18 amino acids. V was shortened by 5 bases and J by 4 bases, with 21 bases between the two germline ends. Germline CDR1 is SGHTA and CDR2 is FQGTGA. CDR3 sequence (DNA): TGTGCCAGCAGCCCCCGTGGGGTTGGGGGGACCGGGGCCAACGTCCTGACTTTC. Its protein product is CASSPRGVGGTGANVLTF.